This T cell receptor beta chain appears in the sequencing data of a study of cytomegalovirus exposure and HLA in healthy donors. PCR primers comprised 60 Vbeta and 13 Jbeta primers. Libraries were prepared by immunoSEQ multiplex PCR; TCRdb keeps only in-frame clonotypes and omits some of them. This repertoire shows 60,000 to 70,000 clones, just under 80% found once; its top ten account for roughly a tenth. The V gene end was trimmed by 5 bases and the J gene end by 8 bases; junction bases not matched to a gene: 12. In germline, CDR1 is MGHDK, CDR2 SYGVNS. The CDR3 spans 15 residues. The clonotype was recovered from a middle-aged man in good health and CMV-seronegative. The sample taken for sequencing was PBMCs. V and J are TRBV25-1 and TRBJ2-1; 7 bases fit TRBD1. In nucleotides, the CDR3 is TGTGCCAGCAGTCTCCGGGACAGTAGCGCCCATGAGCAGTTCTTC. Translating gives CASSLRDSSAHEQFF.